These 8 T cell receptor beta chains were all obtained from the same sample, sequenced in a study of T-cell memory formation after mild COVID-19. A single record per CDR3 protein comes from TCRdb applying MiXCR to the 5' RACE reads. The repertoire holds about 81,000 distinct CDR3 sequences, with roughly 23% as singletons. Sequencing was done on a sample of PBMCs or a T cell subset sorted from them (not recorded which). These receptors were collected from a man between 18 and 29 years old who had mild COVID-19 (a few samples of this study predate the infection). Cell type and time point are not known.

This clonotype was seen many times. The J gene is TRBJ2-7, the V gene TRBV4-1, with D possibly being TRBD2 (5 bases). This CDR3 region has 17 residues. CDR1 and CDR2 from the germline V gene are MGHRA and YSYEKL. V gave up 0 bases and J gave up 0 bases, with 15 bases separating them. For the CDR3, the DNA is TGCGCCAGCAGCCAAGAGTGGACCAGCGGTAGCTCCTACGAGCAGTACTTC. Translation: CASSQEWTSGSSYEQYF.

Here the CDR3 reads CSVEPGGDTQYF. The CDR3 bases are TGCAGCGTTGAGCCCGGGGGAGATACGCAGTATTTT. The chain carries TRBV29-1 and TRBJ2-3, with D possibly TRBD2 on 6 matching bases. There are 12 residues in the CDR3. The germline V gene encodes CDR1 SQVTM and CDR2 ANQGSEA. Trimming shortened V by 3 bases and J by 5 bases, and 9 bases separated the two germline ends.

In this sample, this clonotype turned up a few times. The rearrangement uses TRBV29-1 and TRBJ1-1, with D perhaps TRBD1 (6 bases). V was clipped by 3 bases and J by 5 bases, with 19 bases between them. The CDR3 totals 15 residues. In germline, CDR1 is SQVTM, CDR2 ANQGSEA. This CDR3 reads CSVEWGRGGWTEAFF. In DNA, the CDR3 is TGCAGCGTTGAGTGGGGCAGGGGAGGTTGGACTGAAGCTTTCTTT.

This clonotype was counted many times. This rearrangement joins TRBV29-1 to TRBJ2-7; weak D call: TRBD2 (6 bases). Germline assignment: CDR1 SQVTM and CDR2 ANQGSEA. This CDR3 region has 13 residues. Trimming cost V 4 bases and J 2 bases, with 12 bases left between them. The CDR3 DNA sequence: TGCAGCGTTGTGCTAGCGTCGACCTACGAGCAGTACTTC. Translation: CSVVLASTYEQYF.

This clonotype was counted a few times. The V call is TRBV5-5, the J call TRBJ1-5; D is undetermined. Trimming took 1 base from V and 8 from J, leaving 10 bases between them. Per germline, CDR1 SGHKS and CDR2 YYEKEE (reference sequence). This CDR3 has 13 residues. CDR3 DNA: TGTGCCAGCAGCTTGTCCGGGCAGAAGCCCCAGCATTTT. Residues: CASSLSGQKPQHF.

This clonotype was recorded once. This chain joins TRBV6-2 or TRBV6-3 and TRBJ1-4; D gene unclear. V was trimmed by 0 bases and J by 0 bases, leaving 8 bases between them. The CDR3 spans 16 residues. Looked up from germline, CDR1 is MNHEY and CDR2 is SVGEGT. The CDR3 loop is CASSYSAWTTNEKLFF. Here the CDR3 DNA reads TGTGCCAGCAGTTACTCGGCGTGGACAACTAATGAAAAACTGTTTTTT.

This clonotype was counted a few times. The J gene is TRBJ1-5, the V gene TRBV5-5; 8 bases line up with TRBD1. CDR1 and CDR2 (germline): SGHKS, YYEKEE (reference sequence). The CDR3 length is 16 residues. The V segment lost 0 bases and the J segment 3 bases; nucleotides outside the gene matches: 5. The CDR3 DNA sequence: TGTGCCAGCAGCTTGGTTCACAGGGGGGACAATCAGCCCCAGCATTTT. Encoded protein: CASSLVHRGDNQPQHF.

The chain couples TRBV5-1 to TRBJ1-4, with D possibly being TRBD1 (6 bases). Per germline, CDR1 SGHRS and CDR2 YFSETQ. V lost 0 bases and J 2 bases, leaving 8 bases between the germline ends. The CDR3 is 15 amino acids. The CDR3 spells CASSLGTATNEKLFF. The CDR3 bases are TGCGCCAGCAGCTTGGGGACAGCCACTAATGAAAAACTGTTTTTT.